The sequence of this T cell receptor (beta chain) was determined in a study of T cell repertoires in cytomegalovirus infection. Study results and limitations: The ex vivo response showed dominance by HLA-C-restricted CMV-specific TCR beta clonotypes.

V lost 6 bases, J lost 0 bases, and 17 bases lay in between. The CDR3 covers 17 residues. CDR1 is MNHNS, CDR2 SASEGT, per germline. A single record per CDR3 protein comes from TCRdb applying MiXCR to the reads. The sample shows some 310,000 distinct CDR3 sequences, 20% to 30% of them seen only once. On this clonotype: What it binds is unknown.

Sample: cultured PBMCs, taken from culture after CMV antigen stimulation. This sequence was found in a human donor in good health (CMV status not recorded). Some clones in this sample may be carry-over from other donors' samples. The chain couples TRBV6-1 to TRBJ1-4; tentatively, D is TRBD1 (6 bases). CDR3 DNA: TGTGCCAGCAGCCTAATGGACAGAGCCGCAACTAATGAAAAACTGTTTTTT. Translation: CASSLMDRAATNEKLFF.